The next 10 T cell receptor beta chains were all read from a single sample in a study of PD-1 blockade in classical Hodgkin lymphoma. Only in-frame clones appear in the TCRdb table, and some are missing; sequencing was by immunoSEQ multiplex PCR. The sample shows about 36,000 clones, around 88% of them seen only once. Regarding time point: newly diagnosed, previously untreated cHL patient sample. Out of thawed PBMCs, magnetic negative selection purified CD4+ T cells. Source material: CD4+ T cells from blood. These receptors all stem from a human donor with classical Hodgkin lymphoma.

The chain is built from TRBV18 and TRBJ2-7, with a tentative D call TRBD1 (7 bases). Trimming cost V 5 bases and J 5 bases, with 19 bases left between them. Germline values: CDR1 KGHSH, CDR2 LQKENI. CDR3 length: 15 residues. DNA for the CDR3: TGTGCCAGCTCATTAAACGCGGGACAGCCAAACGAGCAGTACTTC. Translating gives CASSLNAGQPNEQYF.

V usage is TRBV5-1 and J usage is TRBJ1-1; D uncertain. The CDR3 runs 13 residues. The V gene lost 4 bases and the J gene lost 5 bases, with 12 bases spanning the gap. Germline V gene sequence: CDR1 SGHRS, CDR2 YFSETQ. CDR3 amino acids: CASSAPSGTEAFF. The CDR3 coding sequence is TGCGCCAGCAGCGCCCCTTCGGGGACTGAAGCTTTCTTT.

The V call is TRBV7-2, the J call TRBJ1-5; D might be TRBD1 (5 bases). There are 16 residues in the CDR3. Germline V lookup: CDR1 SGHTA, CDR2 FQGNSA. Trimming cost V 5 bases and J 7 bases, with 21 bases left between them. The CDR3 protein is CASSRGRGAGSQPQHF. Written as DNA, the CDR3 is TGTGCCAGCAGCCGGGGGAGGGGCGCAGGAAGCCAGCCCCAGCATTTT.

This chain connects TRBV19 to TRBJ2-2; possible D gene TRBD1, 6 bases. Germline loops: CDR1 LNHDA, CDR2 SQIVND (reference sequence). This CDR3 comprises 15 residues. Trimming took 3 bases from V and 5 from J, leaving 13 bases between them. CDR3 protein: CASSILGRGTGELFF. The CDR3 DNA reads as TGTGCCAGTAGTATCTTAGGCAGGGGAACCGGGGAGCTGTTTTTT.

V gene TRBV29-1 combines with J gene TRBJ2-7, with no clear D. The V end was cut by 0 bases, the J end by 0 bases, with 9 bases between. The germline gives CDR1 SQVTM, CDR2 ANQGSEA. There are 14 residues in the CDR3. The CDR3 sequence: CSVEDTGSSYEQYF. As DNA, the CDR3 is TGCAGCGTTGAAGATACCGGATCCTCCTACGAGCAGTACTTC.

The genes are TRBV7-9 and TRBJ2-4, with a tentative D call TRBD2 (6 bases). Germline V CDR1 and CDR2: SEHNR, FQNEAQ (reference sequence). This CDR3 has 14 amino acids. V was pared by 2 bases and J by 6 bases, with 11 bases between. The CDR3 DNA follows: TGTGCCAGCAGCTTACGGGGGAGAGGAAACATTCAGTACTTC. Protein sequence: CASSLRGRGNIQYF.

The chain links TRBV7-9 to TRBJ1-1; D gene ambiguous. The CDR3 is 11 residues long. Trimming stripped 1 base from V and 7 bases from J, with 4 bases between. Germline V gene data show CDR1 as SEHNR and CDR2 as FQNEAQ (reference sequence). This CDR3 is CASSLGVEAFF. In DNA form, the CDR3 reads TGTGCCAGCAGCTTAGGTGTTGAAGCTTTCTTT.

This chain uses TRBV18 with TRBJ1-3; D uncertain. The CDR3 sequence is 15 residues long. V shed 6 bases and J shed 0 bases, with 12 bases lying between them. CDR1 is KGHSH and CDR2 is LQKENI in the germline V gene. Written as DNA, the CDR3 is TGTGCCAGCTCCCCTGGACTGACCTCTGGAAACACCATATATTTT. It specifies CASSPGLTSGNTIYF.

The chain is built from TRBV4-1 and TRBJ1-6, with D perhaps TRBD1 (6 bases). V gave up 6 bases and J gave up 0 bases, with 18 bases separating them. The CDR3 length is 18 residues. CDR1 is MGHRA and CDR2 is YSYEKL in the germline V gene. The CDR3 here is CASSLLYTGTSYNSPLHF. The CDR3 nucleotides read TGCGCCAGCAGTCTTTTATACACAGGGACCTCCTATAATTCACCCCTCCACTTT.

The V call is TRBV29-1, the J call TRBJ1-1; D remains ambiguous. V was shortened by 6 bases and J by 0 bases, with 8 bases between the two germline ends. The CDR3 totals 12 residues. CDR1 is SQVTM, CDR2 ANQGSEA, per germline. Here the CDR3 reads CSVVRVNTEAFF. For the CDR3, the DNA is TGCAGCGTCGTCAGAGTGAACACTGAAGCTTTCTTT.